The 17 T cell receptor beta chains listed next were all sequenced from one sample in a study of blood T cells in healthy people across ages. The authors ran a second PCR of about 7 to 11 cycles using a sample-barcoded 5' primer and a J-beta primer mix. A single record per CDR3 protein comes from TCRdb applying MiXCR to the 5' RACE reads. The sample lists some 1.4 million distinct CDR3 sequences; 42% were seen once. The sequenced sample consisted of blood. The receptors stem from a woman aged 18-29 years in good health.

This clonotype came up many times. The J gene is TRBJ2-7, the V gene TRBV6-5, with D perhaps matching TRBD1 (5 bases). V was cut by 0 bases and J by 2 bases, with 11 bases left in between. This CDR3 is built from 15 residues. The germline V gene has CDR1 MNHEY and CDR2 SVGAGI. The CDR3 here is CASSYSAQGAYEQYF. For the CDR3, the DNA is TGTGCCAGCAGTTACTCGGCGCAGGGTGCCTACGAGCAGTACTTC.

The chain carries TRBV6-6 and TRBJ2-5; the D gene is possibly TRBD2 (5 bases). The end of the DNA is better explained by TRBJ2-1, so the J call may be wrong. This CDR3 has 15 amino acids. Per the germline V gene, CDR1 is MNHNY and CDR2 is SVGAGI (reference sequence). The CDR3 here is CASSYDQSRGETQFF. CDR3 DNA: TGTGCCAGCAGTTATGACCAGTCCCGGGGAGAGACCCAGTTCTTC.

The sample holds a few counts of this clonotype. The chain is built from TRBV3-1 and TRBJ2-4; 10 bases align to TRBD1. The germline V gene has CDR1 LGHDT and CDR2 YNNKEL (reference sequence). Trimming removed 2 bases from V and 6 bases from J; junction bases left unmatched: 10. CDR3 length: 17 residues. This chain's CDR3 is CASSQLTGTGDLNIQYF. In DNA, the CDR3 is TGTGCCAGCAGCCAATTAACCGGGACAGGGGATCTAAACATTCAGTACTTC. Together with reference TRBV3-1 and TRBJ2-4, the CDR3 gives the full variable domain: DTAVSQTPKYLVTQMGNDKSIKCEQNLGHDTMYWYKQDSKKFLKIMFSYNNKELIINETVPNRFSPKSPDKAHLNLHINSLELGDSAVYFCASSQLTGTGDLNIQYFGAGTRLSVL.

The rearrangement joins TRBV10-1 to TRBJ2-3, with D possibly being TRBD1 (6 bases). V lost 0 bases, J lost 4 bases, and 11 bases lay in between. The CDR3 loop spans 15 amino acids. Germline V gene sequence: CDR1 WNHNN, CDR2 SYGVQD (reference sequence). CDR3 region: CASSESTQGSDTQYF. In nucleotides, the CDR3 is TGCGCCAGCAGTGAGTCGACCCAGGGGTCAGATACGCAGTATTTT.

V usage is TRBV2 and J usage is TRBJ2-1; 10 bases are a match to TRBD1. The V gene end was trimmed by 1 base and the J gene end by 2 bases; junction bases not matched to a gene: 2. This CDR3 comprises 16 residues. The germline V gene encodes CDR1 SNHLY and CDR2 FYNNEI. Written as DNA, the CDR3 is TGTGCCAGCAGTGAAGGACAGGGGGCTCCCTACAATGAGCAGTTCTTC. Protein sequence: CASSEGQGAPYNEQFF.

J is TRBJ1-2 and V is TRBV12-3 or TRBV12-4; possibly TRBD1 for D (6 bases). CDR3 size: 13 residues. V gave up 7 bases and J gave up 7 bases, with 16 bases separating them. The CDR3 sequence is CASTQQGSSGYTF. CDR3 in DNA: TGTGCCAGCACCCAACAGGGATCCTCTGGCTACACCTTC.

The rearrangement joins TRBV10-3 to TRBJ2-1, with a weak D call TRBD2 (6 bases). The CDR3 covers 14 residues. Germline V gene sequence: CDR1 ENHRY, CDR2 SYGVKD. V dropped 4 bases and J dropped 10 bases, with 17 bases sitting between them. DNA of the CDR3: TGTGCCATCAGTGCTGGGGGGTTCAACCACGAGCAGTTCTTC. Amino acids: CAISAGGFNHEQFF.

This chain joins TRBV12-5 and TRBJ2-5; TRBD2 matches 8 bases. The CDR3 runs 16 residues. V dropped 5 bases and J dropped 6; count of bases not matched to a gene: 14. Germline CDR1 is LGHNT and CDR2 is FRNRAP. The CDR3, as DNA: TGTGCTAGTGGTCGAACCGGGACTAGACAGAAAAAGACCCAGTACTTC. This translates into CASGRTGTRQKKTQYF. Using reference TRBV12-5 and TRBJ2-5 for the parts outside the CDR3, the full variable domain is DARVTQTPRHKVTEMGQEVTMRCQPILGHNTVFWYRQTMMQGLELLAYFRNRAPLDDSGMPKDRFSAEMPDATLATLKIQPSEPRDSAVYFCASGRTGTRQKKTQYFGPGTRLLVL.

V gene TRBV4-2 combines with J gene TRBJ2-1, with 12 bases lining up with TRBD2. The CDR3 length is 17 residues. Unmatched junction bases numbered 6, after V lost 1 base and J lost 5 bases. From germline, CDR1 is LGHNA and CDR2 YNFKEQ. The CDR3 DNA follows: TGTGCCAGCAGCCAAGCCGGGACTAGCGGGCACGACAATGAGCAGTTCTTC. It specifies CASSQAGTSGHDNEQFF.

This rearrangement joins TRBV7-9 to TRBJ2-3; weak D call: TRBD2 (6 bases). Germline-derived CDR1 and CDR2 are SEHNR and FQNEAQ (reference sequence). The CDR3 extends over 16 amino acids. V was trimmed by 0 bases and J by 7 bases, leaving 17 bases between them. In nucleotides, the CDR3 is TGTGCCAGCAGCTTAGCGCTGGGACTTATCTCCAATACGCAGTATTTT. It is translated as CASSLALGLISNTQYF.

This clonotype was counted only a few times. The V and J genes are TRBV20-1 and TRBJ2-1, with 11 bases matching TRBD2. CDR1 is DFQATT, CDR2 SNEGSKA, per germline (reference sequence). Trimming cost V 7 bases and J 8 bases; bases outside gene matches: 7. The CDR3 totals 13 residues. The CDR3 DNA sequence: TGCAGTGTAGGAACTAGCGGGAGCTATGAGCAGTTCTTC. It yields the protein CSVGTSGSYEQFF.

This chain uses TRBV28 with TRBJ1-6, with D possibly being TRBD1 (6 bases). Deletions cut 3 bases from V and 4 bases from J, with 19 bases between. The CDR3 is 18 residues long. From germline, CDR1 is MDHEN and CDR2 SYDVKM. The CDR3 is CASSLAGAGALYNSPLHF. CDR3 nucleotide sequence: TGTGCCAGCAGTTTGGCAGGGGCAGGGGCCTTATATAATTCACCCCTCCACTTT.

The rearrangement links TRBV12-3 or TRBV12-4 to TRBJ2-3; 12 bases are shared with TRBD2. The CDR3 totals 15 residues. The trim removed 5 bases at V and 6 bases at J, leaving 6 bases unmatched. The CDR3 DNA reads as TGTGCCAGCAGTACCCTAGCGGGGGGGCTTGATACGCAGTATTTT. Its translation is CASSTLAGGLDTQYF.

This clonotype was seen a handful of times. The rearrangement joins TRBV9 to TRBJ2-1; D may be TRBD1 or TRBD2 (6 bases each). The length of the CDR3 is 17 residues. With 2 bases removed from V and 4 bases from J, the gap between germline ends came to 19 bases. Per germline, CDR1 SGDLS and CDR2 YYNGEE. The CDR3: CASSVRGEATTYNEQFF. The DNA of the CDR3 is TGTGCCAGCAGCGTGAGGGGGGAGGCGACAACTTACAATGAGCAGTTCTTC.

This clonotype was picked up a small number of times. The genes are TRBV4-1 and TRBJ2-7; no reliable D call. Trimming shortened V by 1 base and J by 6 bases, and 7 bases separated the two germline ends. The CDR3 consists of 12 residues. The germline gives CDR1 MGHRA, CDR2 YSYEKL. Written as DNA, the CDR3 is TGCGCCAGCAGCCAAGTTCTCGGCGAGCAGTACTTC. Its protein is CASSQVLGEQYF.

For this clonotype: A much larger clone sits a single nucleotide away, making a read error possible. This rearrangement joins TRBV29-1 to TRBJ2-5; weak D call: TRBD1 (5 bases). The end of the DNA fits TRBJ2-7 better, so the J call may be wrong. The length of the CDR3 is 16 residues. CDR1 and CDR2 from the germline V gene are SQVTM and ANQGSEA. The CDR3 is CSVGVDGASYSYEQYF. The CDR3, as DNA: TGCAGCGTTGGTGTGGATGGGGCGTCTTACAGCTACGAGCAGTACTTC.

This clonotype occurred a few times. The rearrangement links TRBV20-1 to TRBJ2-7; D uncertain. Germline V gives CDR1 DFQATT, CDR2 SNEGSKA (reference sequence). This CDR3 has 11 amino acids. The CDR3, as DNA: TGCAGCGCGGAAGCGTCCTACGAGCAGTACTTC. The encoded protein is CSAEASYEQYF.